This T cell receptor (beta chain) was identified during a study of vaccination and CD4 T cells after COVID-19. Treatment indicated: approximately nine-day PBMC culture with coronavirus spike peptide pools or control peptides (ViraFEST assay). Study-level points and caveats: Median numbers of SARS-CoV-2-reactive clonotypes increased from approximately 21 to 40 (not a significant change).

About this clonotype: Its antigen is as yet unknown.

This CDR3 region has 15 residues. Germline V gene lookup returns CDR1 KGHDR and CDR2 SFDVKD. V lost 1 base and J lost 6, with 13 bases in between. Scientists ran DNA taken from cultured CD4+ T cells through the Oncomine TCR Beta short-read assay for sequencing. TCRdb ran MiXCR on the PCR reads and lists one entry per CDR3 protein. This sample has more than 15,000 distinct CDR3 sequences; approximately 65% occur once, and the top ten carry roughly a sixth. The chain is built from TRBV24-1 and TRBJ2-3; weak D call: TRBD2 (6 bases). Material: CD4+ T cells from blood, cultured in vitro. The receptor's source is a human donor who had recovered from COVID-19. CDR3 nucleotides: TGTGCCACCAGTGATTTCCAGGGACTCTGGGATACGCAGTATTTT. Translating it yields CATSDFQGLWDTQYF.